These 27 T cell receptor beta chains share one sample of origin, sequenced in a study of T cell changes during pregnancy in multiple sclerosis. Libraries were prepared by immunoSEQ multiplex PCR; TCRdb keeps only in-frame clonotypes and omits some of them. The sample holds about 83,000 clones; 90% to 95% are singletons and the top ten take 3.5%. Source: PBMCs, taken in the first trimester of pregnancy. Receptors originate from a female donor in good health, serving as a control in a pregnancy study. Some clones in this sample may be carry-over from other donors' samples.

The genes are TRBV29-1 and TRBJ2-5, with TRBD1 as a possible D gene (6 bases). This CDR3 region has 15 residues. V lost 1 base and J lost 9, with 21 bases in between. Germline V gives CDR1 SQVTM, CDR2 ANQGSEA. This CDR3 reads CSVEGRDTAWRSQYF. DNA for the CDR3: TGCAGCGTTGAAGGCCGGGACACGGCCTGGAGGTCCCAGTACTTC.

The chain recombines TRBV11-2 with TRBJ1-5; D possibly corresponds to TRBD1 (5 bases). The germline gives CDR1 SGHAT, CDR2 FQNNGV. V was shortened by 5 bases and J by 4 bases, with 12 bases between the two germline ends. The CDR3 is 14 residues long. The CDR3: CASSPGPGNQPQHF. CDR3 nucleotide sequence: TGTGCCAGCAGCCCCGGGCCAGGGAATCAGCCCCAGCATTTT.

The chain joins TRBV11-1 to TRBJ2-7; 8 positions agree with TRBD1. The CDR3 loop spans 14 amino acids. Trimming removed 0 bases from V and 6 bases from J; junction bases left unmatched: 4. Germline-derived CDR1 and CDR2 are SGHAT and FQDESV (reference sequence). As DNA, the CDR3 is TGTGCCAGCAGCTTAGCCAAGACAGGGGTCGAGCAGTACTTC. Its translation is CASSLAKTGVEQYF.

This chain connects TRBV19 to TRBJ1-2; possible D gene TRBD1, 5 bases. Germline-derived CDR1 and CDR2 are LNHDA and SQIVND (reference sequence). This CDR3 has 12 amino acids. V gave up 7 bases and J gave up 6 bases, with 12 bases separating them. The CDR3 loop is CASTRGTDGYTF. The DNA of the CDR3 is TGTGCCAGTACCCGGGGGACTGATGGCTACACCTTC. The full variable domain, rest sourced from reference TRBV19 and TRBJ1-2, is DGGITQSPKYLFRKEGQNVTLSCEQNLNHDAMYWYRQDPGQGLRLIYYSQIVNDFQKGDIAEGYSVSREKKESFPLTVTSAQKNPTAFYLCASTRGTDGYTFGSGTRLTVV.

This chain joins TRBV9 and TRBJ2-1; 8 bases match TRBD2. This CDR3 is built from 15 residues. Germline V CDR1 and CDR2: SGDLS, YYNGEE. V shed 4 bases, J shed 6 bases, and the junction held 9 bases outside the gene matches. The CDR3 sequence is CASSLGAGGRNEQFF. In DNA form, the CDR3 reads TGTGCCAGCAGCTTGGGGGCGGGAGGTCGCAATGAGCAGTTCTTC.

The table lists this clone with a count of one. The rearrangement uses TRBV19 and TRBJ2-1, with a possible D match to TRBD1 (6 bases). Trimming removed 3 bases at V and 4 bases at J, with 10 bases between. The length of the CDR3 is 14 residues. CDR1 is LNHDA, CDR2 SQIVND, per germline (reference sequence). CDR3 sequence (DNA): TGTGCCAGTAGTATCCTAACAGGGTACAATGAGCAGTTCTTC. As protein: CASSILTGYNEQFF. Looking up the rest from reference TRBV19 and TRBJ2-1 gives the full variable domain: DGGITQSPKYLFRKEGQNVTLSCEQNLNHDAMYWYRQDPGQGLRLIYYSQIVNDFQKGDIAEGYSVSREKKESFPLTVTSAQKNPTAFYLCASSILTGYNEQFFGPGTRLTVL.

The chain joins TRBV6-5 to TRBJ1-4, with D possibly TRBD1 on 6 matching bases. Looked up from germline, CDR1 is MNHEY and CDR2 is SVGAGI. V gave up 7 bases and J gave up 5 bases, with 14 bases separating them. CDR3 size: 14 residues. For the CDR3, the DNA is TGTGCCAGCACCAGGGGATCTCCGAATGAAAAACTGTTTTTT. It translates to CASTRGSPNEKLFF.

This rearrangement joins TRBV5-1 to TRBJ1-3, with D tentatively TRBD1 (5 bases). Trimming took off 4 bases at V and 0 bases at J, with 11 bases between the two ends. This CDR3 has 15 residues. Germline CDR1 reads SGHRS; CDR2 reads YFSETQ. CDR3 in DNA: TGCGCCAGCAGCACTGCGGGGACCTCTGGAAACACCATATATTTT. Translating it yields CASSTAGTSGNTIYF.

The chain combines TRBV2 with TRBJ1-1; D possibly corresponds to TRBD1 (5 bases). The V gene lost 5 bases and the J gene lost 3 bases, with 13 bases spanning the gap. Germline assignment: CDR1 SNHLY and CDR2 FYNNEI. This CDR3 comprises 14 residues. For the CDR3, the DNA is TGTGCCAGCAGTCAGGGTTACTCTTACACTGAAGCTTTCTTT. This encodes CASSQGYSYTEAFF.

This clone was recorded only once. The CDR3, as DNA: TGCGCCAGCAGCTTGGGCCAAGCGAACACTGAAGCTTTCTTT. Translated: CASSLGQANTEAFF. V usage is TRBV5-1 and J usage is TRBJ1-1, with D unresolved. CDR3 length: 14 amino acids. Per germline, CDR1 SGHRS and CDR2 YFSETQ. The V gene lost 0 bases and the J gene lost 1 base, with 7 bases spanning the gap.

In DNA, the CDR3 is TGCAGTGCCCGATTAAGGGGGTGGTACTTC. Translating it yields CSARLRGWYF. The chain links TRBV20-1 to TRBJ2-4, with a weak D call TRBD1 (6 bases). Germline CDR1 reads DFQATT; CDR2 reads SNEGSKA (reference sequence). V lost 6 bases and J 15 bases, leaving 15 bases between the germline ends. This CDR3 has 10 amino acids.

This clone was seen only a few times. This chain joins TRBV5-6 and TRBJ1-1; D gene ambiguous. Germline loops: CDR1 SGHDT, CDR2 YYEEEE. There are 12 residues in the CDR3. V lost 2 bases, J lost 5 bases, and 7 bases lay in between. The CDR3 DNA follows: TGTGCCAGCAGCTTACAGTGGACTGAAGCTTTCTTT. The encoded protein is CASSLQWTEAFF.

The chain carries TRBV6-5 and TRBJ1-3, with D uncertain. The germline gives CDR1 MNHEY, CDR2 SVGAGI. The CDR3 has 13 residues. Trimming removed 6 bases from V and 8 bases from J, with 14 bases in between. CDR3 sequence: CASRDAGAYTIYF. CDR3 in DNA: TGTGCCAGCAGGGACGCGGGAGCTTACACCATATATTTT.

The V gene is TRBV7-9, the J gene TRBJ2-7; 8 bases are a match to TRBD1. V lost 4 bases to trimming and J lost 2 bases; unmatched junction nucleotides: 10. The CDR3 has 16 amino acids. CDR1 is SEHNR, CDR2 FQNEAQ, per germline (reference sequence). The CDR3 DNA reads TGTGCCAGCAGCTCGTCAGGGGGCGTGATCCCCTACGAGCAGTACTTC. Protein: CASSSSGGVIPYEQYF.

V and J are TRBV28 and TRBJ1-5; 7 nucleotides match TRBD1. The length of the CDR3 is 14 residues. With 6 bases clipped from V and 2 bases from J, the junction kept 4 bases outside the gene matches. Looked up from germline, CDR1 is MDHEN and CDR2 is SYDVKM. CDR3 protein: CASSPGQGNQPQHF. The CDR3 DNA reads as TGTGCCAGCAGCCCTGGACAGGGCAATCAGCCCCAGCATTTT.

The V gene is TRBV30, the J gene TRBJ1-3, with 10 bases aligning to TRBD1. The CDR3 runs to 14 residues. V was pared by 4 bases and J by 2 bases, with 2 bases of the junction left unmatched. Per germline, CDR1 GTSNPN and CDR2 SVGIG (reference sequence). CDR3 sequence: CAWTGQGAGNTIYF. CDR3 coding DNA: TGTGCCTGGACTGGACAGGGGGCTGGAAACACCATATATTTT.

The rearrangement joins TRBV7-2 to TRBJ2-3, with 8 positions matching TRBD1. CDR1 is SGHTA, CDR2 FQGNSA, per germline. CDR3 length: 16 residues. The ends lost 5 bases at V and 3 bases at J; junction bases unmatched: 10. This chain's CDR3 is CASSPDRGRGTDTQYF. In nucleotides, the CDR3 is TGTGCCAGCAGCCCCGACAGGGGCCGGGGTACAGATACGCAGTATTTT.

The CDR3 reads CASSESAGRYTGELFF. DNA of the CDR3: TGTGCCAGCAGCGAGAGTGCGGGTCGGTACACCGGGGAGCTGTTTTTT. The V and J genes are TRBV9 and TRBJ2-2, with TRBD2 as a possible D gene (5 bases). The CDR3 spans 16 residues. Germline values: CDR1 SGDLS, CDR2 YYNGEE. V dropped 3 bases and J dropped 3 bases, with 15 bases sitting between them.

The table lists this clone with a count of one. The V gene is TRBV19, the J gene TRBJ2-1, with D possibly matching TRBD2 (6 bases). Trimming pared 9 bases from V and 0 bases from J, leaving 15 bases between. Germline-derived CDR1 and CDR2 are LNHDA and SQIVND (reference sequence). This CDR3 has 15 amino acids. The DNA for the CDR3 is TGTGCCAGCCGCTCTCCGGGGGTCTCCTACAATGAGCAGTTCTTC. Translation gives CASRSPGVSYNEQFF.

This chain uses TRBV5-4 with TRBJ2-5; 7 positions match TRBD2. This CDR3 is 14 amino acids long. Trimming at V came to 3 bases and at J to 2 bases, leaving 4 bases not matched to a gene. CDR1 is SGHNT, CDR2 YYREEE, per germline (reference sequence). CDR3 sequence (DNA): TGTGCCAGCAGCTCGCGGGGGTTACAAGAGACCCAGTACTTC. Amino acids: CASSSRGLQETQYF.

The V and J genes are TRBV5-8 and TRBJ2-1, with 7 bases matching TRBD1. Germline trimming cut 3 bases from V and 3 bases from J; bases unmatched to any gene: 9. The length of the CDR3 is 16 residues. Per germline, CDR1 SGHTS and CDR2 YDEGEE. CDR3 sequence reads: CASSYLQGVFYNEQFF. DNA for the CDR3: TGTGCCAGCAGCTATCTTCAGGGGGTATTCTACAATGAGCAGTTCTTC.

This chain joins TRBV14 and TRBJ1-1, with TRBD1 matching over 8 bases. V shed 6 bases and J 2 bases; nucleotides not matched to a gene: 5. The CDR3 contains 14 residues. CDR1 and CDR2 (germline): SGHDN, FVKESK. The CDR3 sequence is CASSHRGINTEAFF. CDR3 nucleotides: TGTGCCAGCAGTCACAGGGGGATCAACACTGAAGCTTTCTTT.

A single count supports this clone. The chain combines TRBV27 with TRBJ2-7; 8 bases match TRBD1. Per germline, CDR1 MNHEY and CDR2 SMNVEV (reference sequence). The length of the CDR3 is 15 residues. Unmatched junction bases numbered 9, after V lost 5 bases and J lost 3 bases. DNA of the CDR3: TGTGCCAGCAGTCTGGCCCCCAGGGGGCTCTACGAGCAGTACTTC. Its translation: CASSLAPRGLYEQYF.

The chain recombines TRBV19 with TRBJ2-1; 7 bases agree with TRBD1. Germline lookup yields CDR1 LNHDA and CDR2 SQIVND (reference sequence). The CDR3 spans 17 residues. The V and J ends lost 3 bases and 4 bases, in that order; junction bases with no gene match: 12. CDR3 amino acids: CASSIFPRTGLYNEQFF. DNA for the CDR3: TGTGCCAGTAGTATCTTTCCGAGGACAGGTCTGTACAATGAGCAGTTCTTC.

V usage is TRBV5-6 and J usage is TRBJ1-2, with 8 bases that match TRBD1. With 6 bases clipped from V and 4 bases from J, the junction kept 8 bases outside the gene matches. Per germline, CDR1 SGHDT and CDR2 YYEEEE. The CDR3 loop spans 14 amino acids. The CDR3 DNA reads TGTGCCAGCACCCCGGGACAGGTTACCTATGGCTACACCTTC. Translated: CASTPGQVTYGYTF.

The chain combines TRBV18 with TRBJ2-1; TRBD2 agrees at 9 bases. Germline lookup yields CDR1 KGHSH and CDR2 LQKENI. The CDR3 covers 15 residues. V was pared by 3 bases and J by 6 bases, with 6 bases of the junction left unmatched. The CDR3 coding sequence is TGTGCCAGCTCACCTAAGCGGGGGGTTGTCAATGAGCAGTTCTTC. Residues: CASSPKRGVVNEQFF.

The chain recombines TRBV10-2 with TRBJ1-1; 9 bases map to TRBD1. Unmatched junction bases numbered 15, after V lost 7 bases and J lost 6 bases. The germline CDR1 and CDR2 sequences are WSHSY and SAAADI. The CDR3 contains 16 residues. The CDR3 here is CASNIRPGQGISEAFF. The CDR3 DNA follows: TGCGCCAGCAACATTAGACCGGGACAGGGAATATCTGAAGCTTTCTTT.